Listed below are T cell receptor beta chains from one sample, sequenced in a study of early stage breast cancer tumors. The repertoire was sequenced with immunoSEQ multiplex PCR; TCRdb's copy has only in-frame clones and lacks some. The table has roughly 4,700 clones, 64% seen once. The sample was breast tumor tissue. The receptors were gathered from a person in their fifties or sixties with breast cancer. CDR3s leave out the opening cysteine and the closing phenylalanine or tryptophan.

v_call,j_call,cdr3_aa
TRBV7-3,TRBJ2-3,ASSSGLAGGVDTQY
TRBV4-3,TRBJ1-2,ASSRGGQQRYT
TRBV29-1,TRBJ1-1,SAWPTSARDTEAF
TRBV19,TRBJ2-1,ASSVTSSDYNEQF
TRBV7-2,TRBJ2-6,ASSLNGGNSGANVLT
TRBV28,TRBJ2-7,ASSTDVRGTYEQY
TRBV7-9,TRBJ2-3,ASSLEVLAGGPDTQY
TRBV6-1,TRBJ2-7,ASSLRQGNSYEQY
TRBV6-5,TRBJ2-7,ASSLTGGEQY
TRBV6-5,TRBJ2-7,ASSHRGPNGEQY
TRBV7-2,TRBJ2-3,ASSLETAGPSTDTQY
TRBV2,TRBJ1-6,ASIATGGSSALH
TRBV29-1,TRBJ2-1,SVDTSGSGNEQF
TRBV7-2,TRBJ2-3,ASSAGLATDTQY
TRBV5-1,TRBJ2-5,ASSWNTGEETQY
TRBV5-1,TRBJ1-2,AVRDTPSMRGYT
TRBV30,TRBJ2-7,AWGGSYEQY
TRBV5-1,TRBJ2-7,ASSTNSGDFYEQY
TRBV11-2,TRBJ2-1,ASSSGRRNEQF
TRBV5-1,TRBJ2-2,ASRPGPAANTGELF
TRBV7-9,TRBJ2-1,ASSLMAGGQNEQF
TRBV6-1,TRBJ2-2,ASSAGTSANTGELF
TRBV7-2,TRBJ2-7,ASSLGTLDEQY
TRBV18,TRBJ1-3,ASSPPLGGPGNTIY
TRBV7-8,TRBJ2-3,ASSLGRSTDTQY
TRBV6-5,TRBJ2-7,ASRSSWGETVEQY
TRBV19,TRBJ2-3,ASSSFRSTDTQY
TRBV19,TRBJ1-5,ASDPSTGSNQPQH
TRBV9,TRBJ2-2,ASSSHQGRSTGELF
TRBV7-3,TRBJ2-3,ASSYLAGSTDTQY
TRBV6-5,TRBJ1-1,ASSRADGDTEAF
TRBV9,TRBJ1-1,ASSASGTGERAF
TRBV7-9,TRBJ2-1,ASREGGDWYNEQF
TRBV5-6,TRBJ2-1,ASSLAQGYNEQF
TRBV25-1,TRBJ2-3,ASSEGQGALDTQY
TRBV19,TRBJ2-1,ASSPTGMSSYNEQF
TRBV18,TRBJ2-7,ASSLLQGTGDEQY
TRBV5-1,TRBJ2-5,ASRRLAGGRGSETQY
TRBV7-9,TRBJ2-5,ASSLFRVRTQY
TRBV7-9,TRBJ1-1,ASSLVVTGGTEAF
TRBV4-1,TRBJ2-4,ASSPDSLSVAKNIQY
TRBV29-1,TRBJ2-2,SGRGQGNTGELF
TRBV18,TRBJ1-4,ASSPSQGAGEKLF
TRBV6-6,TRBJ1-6,ASSYGTNSPLH
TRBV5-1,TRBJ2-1,ASTSEYTEQF
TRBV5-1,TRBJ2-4,ASSLGVYPNIKNIQY
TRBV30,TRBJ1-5,AWSEGTGGGQPQH
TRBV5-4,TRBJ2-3,ASSEKGWGVTDTQY
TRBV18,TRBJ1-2,ASSPGSGVNYGYT